These 30 T cell receptor beta chains were sequenced from one sample in a study of CD8+CD57+ T cells in acquired aplastic anemia. For sequencing, patients were chosen who had shown expansion of CD8+CD57+ cells by flow cytometry. Profiles of TCR beta VDJ and CDR3 were generated from a genomic DNA template. MiXCR was run by TCRdb on the reads, yielding one entry per CDR3 protein. The sample records over 150,000 distinct CDR3 sequences, 71% being singletons. The source material was sorted CD4+, CD8+, or CD8+CD57+ T cells (not recorded which) from PBMCs. These TCRs come from a human donor with aplastic anemia.

This clonotype was counted ten times or more. The chain has TRBV28 and TRBJ2-7; D possibly corresponds to TRBD2 (6 bases). The germline gives CDR1 MDHEN, CDR2 SYDVKM. CDR3 length: 16 amino acids. The V end was cut by 6 bases, the J end by 2 bases, with 20 bases between. The CDR3 loop reads CASSPPTSWLAYEQYF. CDR3 sequence (DNA): TGTGCCAGCAGCCCCCCCACTAGCTGGCTTGCCTACGAGCAGTACTTC. Full variable domain (missing parts from reference TRBV28 and TRBJ2-7): DVKVTQSSRYLVKRTGEKVFLECVQDMDHENMFWYRQDPGLGLRLIYFSYDVKMKEKGDIPEGYSVSREKKERFSLILESASTNQTSMYLCASSPPTSWLAYEQYFGPGTRLTVT.

The V call is TRBV24-1, the J call TRBJ2-3; D might be TRBD1 or TRBD2, each matching 6 bases. CDR3 length: 16 residues. Between the trimmed V and J ends, which lost 1 base and 1 base, there was a span of 11 bases. Germline V gives CDR1 KGHDR, CDR2 SFDVKD. Here the CDR3 DNA reads TGTGCCACCAGTGATTTTGCAGGGGAGGGCACAGATACGCAGTATTTT. Encoded protein: CATSDFAGEGTDTQYF.

The chain recombines TRBV15 with TRBJ2-1; 9 bases are shared with TRBD1. The CDR3 totals 15 residues. The germline gives CDR1 LNHNV, CDR2 YYDKDF (reference sequence). V gave up 2 bases and J gave up 4 bases; unmatched junction bases: 3. CDR3 bases: TGTGCCACCAGCAGATCGACAGGGGGTTACAATGAGCAGTTCTTC. It specifies CATSRSTGGYNEQFF.

This clonotype was picked up one time. The rearrangement joins TRBV7-9 to TRBJ2-3; possible D gene TRBD1, 6 bases. The V and J ends lost 5 bases and 1 base respectively, with 16 bases between them. The germline V gene encodes CDR1 SEHNR and CDR2 FQNEAQ (reference sequence). This CDR3 region has 16 residues. CDR3 loop: CASSPGQGRGTDTQYF. Here the CDR3 DNA reads TGTGCCAGCAGCCCCGGCCAGGGGCGGGGCACAGATACGCAGTATTTT.

This rearrangement joins TRBV25-1 to TRBJ2-5; no clear D gene. The germline V gene has CDR1 MGHDK and CDR2 SYGVNS. The V and J ends lost 1 base and 2 bases respectively, with 8 bases between them. This CDR3 region has 14 residues. Written as DNA, the CDR3 is TGTGCCAGCAGTGAATCCCAGTATCAAGAGACCCAGTACTTC. Its translation is CASSESQYQETQYF.

This sequence joins TRBV9 and TRBJ2-3; 11 bases are shared with TRBD2. The trim removed 3 bases at V and 4 bases at J, leaving 4 bases unmatched. The CDR3 extends over 15 amino acids. The V gene's germline CDR1 is SGDLS and CDR2 YYNGEE. The CDR3 bases are TGTGCCAGCAGCGGTAGCGGGAGGGCCCCAGATACGCAGTATTTT. It codes for CASSGSGRAPDTQYF.

This chain uses TRBV7-3 with TRBJ1-5; tentative D call: TRBD1 (5 bases). V was clipped by 7 bases and J by 1 base, with 11 bases between them. CDR1 is SGHTA and CDR2 is FQGTGA in the germline V gene. The CDR3 loop spans 14 amino acids. For the CDR3, the DNA is TGTGCCAGCACCAATGAGGGGAGCAATCAGCCCCAGCATTTT. Residues: CASTNEGSNQPQHF.

This chain joins TRBV10-1 and TRBJ2-2; D is perhaps TRBD2 (5 bases). V was trimmed by 4 bases and J by 6 bases, leaving 12 bases between them. The CDR3 has 14 amino acids. In germline, CDR1 is WNHNN, CDR2 SYGVQD (reference sequence). CDR3 sequence (DNA): TGCGCCAGCAGTGTGGGGAGACATTCCGGGGAGCTGTTTTTT. It codes for CASSVGRHSGELFF.

This sequence joins TRBV2 and TRBJ1-3; D is undetermined. The CDR3 consists of 13 residues. The germline CDR1 and CDR2 sequences are SNHLY and FYNNEI. Trimming stripped 4 bases from V and 3 bases from J, with 7 bases between. The CDR3 spells CASSVTDGNTIYF. The CDR3 DNA follows: TGTGCCAGCAGTGTTACGGATGGAAACACCATATATTTT.

This clonotype occurred a few times. The V and J genes are TRBV20-1 and TRBJ2-5; 9 nucleotides line up with TRBD2. Germline CDR1 is DFQATT and CDR2 is SNEGSKA (reference sequence). The CDR3 is 16 amino acids. Trimming removed 3 bases from V and 5 bases from J; junction bases left unmatched: 13. CDR3 loop: CSARGGSGGRRETQYF. The CDR3 bases are TGCAGTGCTAGGGGAGGTAGCGGGGGCCGCCGGGAGACCCAGTACTTC.

This clonotype occurred a few times. The chain uses TRBV29-1 and TRBJ2-7; D is uncertain. Trimming took off 4 bases at V and 2 bases at J, with 15 bases between the two ends. CDR3 length equals 14 residues. Germline loops: CDR1 SQVTM, CDR2 ANQGSEA. The CDR3 reads CSVANYAEAYEQYF. As DNA, the CDR3 is TGCAGCGTTGCCAATTATGCAGAAGCCTACGAGCAGTACTTC.

For the CDR3, the DNA is TGTGCCAGCGTGGGGGCGGCGGGCCCTAACACTGAAGCTTTCTTT. It yields the protein CASVGAAGPNTEAFF. V and J are TRBV2 and TRBJ1-1, with D possibly TRBD1 on 6 matching bases. The V end was cut by 8 bases, the J end by 2 bases, with 18 bases between. This CDR3 spans 15 amino acids. Per the germline V gene, CDR1 is SNHLY and CDR2 is FYNNEI.

V is TRBV24-1 and J is TRBJ1-2; 10 positions agree with TRBD1. The germline gives CDR1 KGHDR, CDR2 SFDVKD. V trimming: 4 bases; J trimming: 4 bases; junction bases outside the gene matches: 5. This CDR3 contains 15 residues. The CDR3 DNA follows: TGTGCCACCAGTGACCCGACAGGGGGCAGCTATGGCTACACCTTC. Its protein product is CATSDPTGGSYGYTF.

On this clonotype: An end of the junction differs from the germline gene, which may be a read error. This rearrangement joins TRBV7-7 to TRBJ2-5, with no clear D. The CDR3 length is 13 residues. Germline lookup yields CDR1 SSHAT and CDR2 FNYEAQ (reference sequence). The CDR3 loop reads CASSPENEETQYF. The CDR3 DNA follows: TGTGCTAGCAGCCCAGAGAATGAAGAGACCCAGTACTTC.

This chain connects TRBV5-4 to TRBJ2-1; 8 bases fit TRBD1. V was pared by 2 bases and J by 7 bases, with 8 bases of the junction left unmatched. The CDR3 runs 15 residues. The germline CDR1 and CDR2 sequences are SGHNT and YYREEE (reference sequence). CDR3 nucleotide sequence: TGTGCCAGCAGCTTTTCGCCAGGGGGCATAAATGAGCAGTTCTTC. Amino acid sequence: CASSFSPGGINEQFF.

This clonotype was observed a single time. The chain links TRBV25-1 to TRBJ2-1; 11 bases are a match to TRBD1. Germline V CDR1 and CDR2: MGHDK, SYGVNS. V lost 4 bases, J lost 4 bases, and 6 bases stayed unmatched. The CDR3 has 16 residues. The CDR3 DNA reads as TGTGCCAGCAGTGCCCTTGGACAGGGGGCATACAATGAGCAGTTCTTC. Translation: CASSALGQGAYNEQFF.

This chain links TRBV12-5 with TRBJ1-4, with a weak D call TRBD1 (6 bases). This CDR3 region has 14 residues. The V gene's germline CDR1 is LGHNT and CDR2 FRNRAP. The CDR3 nucleotides read TGTGCCAGCAGTACAGGGAGTAATAATGAAAAACTGTTTTTT. Its protein is CASSTGSNNEKLFF.

On this clonotype itself: The CDR3 carries no conserved terminal phenylalanine or tryptophan, so it likely arises from a read error. The DNA is omitted, as the CDR3 cannot be located on it reliably, and the CDR3 follows TCRdb's listing. V gene TRBV2 combines with J gene TRBJ2-7; the table calls TRBD2, which could not be checked here. Germline CDR1 is SNHLY and CDR2 is FYNNEI. Counting both end residues, the CDR3 totals 13 amino acids. CDR3 loop: CASSDRTSGSCSI.

With respect to this clonotype: Because the CDR3's place on the DNA is in doubt, the DNA is left out and the CDR3 is given as listed by TCRdb. This chain uses TRBV6-1 with TRBJ2-5; the listed D gene, TRBD2, was not tested against the DNA. The CDR3 comprises 15 residues, both ends counted. The germline gives CDR1 MNHNS, CDR2 SASEGT. The CDR3 protein is CASSVGEGTQETKYF.

This chain joins TRBV7-9 and TRBJ1-4, with D tentatively TRBD1 (5 bases). The CDR3 runs 17 residues. Germline V gene sequence: CDR1 SEHNR, CDR2 FQNEAQ (reference sequence). V was trimmed by 7 bases and J by 11 bases, leaving 29 bases between them. CDR3 in amino acids: CASNSNRGLPFGGKLFF. The CDR3 coding sequence is TGTGCCAGCAACAGTAACCGGGGCTTACCCTTCGGGGGGAAACTGTTTTTT.

The rearrangement joins TRBV29-1 to TRBJ2-5; TRBD1 is a possible D gene (5 bases). Germline V lookup: CDR1 SQVTM, CDR2 ANQGSEA. CDR3 length: 11 residues. V shed 4 bases and J shed 5 bases, with 8 bases lying between them. CDR3 amino acids: CSVAGRETQYF. The CDR3 DNA reads as TGCAGCGTTGCAGGGCGGGAGACCCAGTACTTC.

J is TRBJ2-1 and V is TRBV9; D might be TRBD2 (5 bases). Trimming shortened V by 4 bases and J by 8 bases, and 16 bases separated the two germline ends. CDR1 is SGDLS and CDR2 is YYNGEE in the germline V gene. The CDR3 has 14 residues. For the CDR3, the DNA is TGTGCCAGCAGCTCTTGGAAACTAGGCGATGAGCAGTTCTTC. Its protein product is CASSSWKLGDEQFF.

The rearrangement joins TRBV7-9 to TRBJ2-2, with 14 bases that match TRBD2. This CDR3 contains 17 residues. Germline-derived CDR1 and CDR2 are SEHNR and FQNEAQ (reference sequence). V dropped 5 bases and J dropped 5; count of bases not matched to a gene: 7. CDR3 sequence (DNA): TGTGCCAGCAGCCCCGGGACTAGCGGGAGTAGAACCGGGGAGCTGTTTTTT. Translating gives CASSPGTSGSRTGELFF.

J is TRBJ2-1 and V is TRBV2; D is ambiguous. The V end lost 2 bases, the J end lost 3 bases, and 11 bases lay between the germline ends. CDR1 SNHLY and CDR2 FYNNEI come from the germline V gene. The CDR3 is 15 amino acids. CDR3 in amino acids: CASSEIASNYNEQFF. The DNA for the CDR3 is TGTGCCAGCAGTGAAATTGCGTCCAACTACAATGAGCAGTTCTTC.

The V gene is TRBV24-1, the J gene TRBJ1-1; no firm D call. The CDR3 sequence is 16 residues long. From germline, CDR1 is KGHDR and CDR2 SFDVKD. V gave up 5 bases and J gave up 3 bases, with 18 bases separating them. The CDR3 here is CATSGHVDTGDTEAFF. The CDR3 bases are TGTGCCACCAGTGGTCACGTCGACACCGGGGACACTGAAGCTTTCTTT.

The rearrangement joins TRBV7-9 to TRBJ2-1; unclear D gene. This CDR3 has 11 amino acids. Germline V gene data show CDR1 as SEHNR and CDR2 as FQNEAQ (reference sequence). Trimming left V 5 bases short and J 5 bases short, with 4 bases between. The DNA of the CDR3 is TGTGCCAGCAGCACTAACAATGAGCAGTTCTTC. This codes for CASSTNNEQFF.

The chain is built from TRBV20-1 and TRBJ1-1, with TRBD1 as a possible D gene (5 bases). This CDR3 contains 11 residues. Germline V CDR1 and CDR2: DFQATT, SNEGSKA (reference sequence). The V end was cut by 7 bases, the J end by 6 bases, with 12 bases between. The DNA of the CDR3 is TGCAGTGTTCCTAGGGGACCTGAAGCTTTCTTT. Amino acids: CSVPRGPEAFF.

This clonotype was recorded a few times. The rearrangement uses TRBV9 and TRBJ2-7; the D call may be TRBD1 or TRBD2 (5 bases each). Germline V gives CDR1 SGDLS, CDR2 YYNGEE. Trimming took 4 bases from V and 2 from J, leaving 19 bases between them. The CDR3 has 16 amino acids. The CDR3 protein is CASSLALRGPPYEQYF. In DNA, the CDR3 is TGTGCCAGCAGCCTAGCTCTAAGGGGTCCGCCCTACGAGCAGTACTTC. The full variable domain, in which reference TRBV9 and TRBJ2-7 provide the parts outside the CDR3, is DSGVTQTPKHLITATGQRVTLRCSPRSGDLSVYWYQQSLDQGLQFLIQYYNGEERAKGNILERFSAQQFPDLHSELNLSSLELGDSALYFCASSLALRGPPYEQYFGPGTRLTVT.

The chain joins TRBV7-9 to TRBJ2-5, with 10 bases lining up with TRBD1. The germline V gene encodes CDR1 SEHNR and CDR2 FQNEAQ (reference sequence). The junction had 1 base not matched to a gene; V was cut back by 3 bases and J by 3 bases. There are 14 residues in the CDR3. The CDR3 is CASSLGTGEETQYF. CDR3 DNA sequence: TGTGCCAGCAGCTTGGGGACAGGGGAAGAGACCCAGTACTTC.

The chain recombines TRBV7-9 with TRBJ2-3, with 8 bases identical to TRBD1. This CDR3 has 16 amino acids. Germline V gene data show CDR1 as SEHNR and CDR2 as FQNEAQ (reference sequence). V was pared by 5 bases and J by 5 bases, with 12 bases of the junction left unmatched. The CDR3 region has the DNA TGTGCCAGCAGCGAGGCAGGGGGCAAGCAAGGAGATACGCAGTATTTT. Its protein is CASSEAGGKQGDTQYF.